The entry that follows covers one T cell receptor (beta chain) sequence. CDR1 and CDR2 from the germline V gene are SGHVS and FQNEAQ. The CDR3 sequence is 14 residues long. Trimming pared 3 bases from V and 4 bases from J, leaving 13 bases between. The sample originates from a study of technical replicates of blood from several donors. Assay used: immunoSEQ multiplex PCR; TCRdb lists only in-frame clones, some missing. The repertoire includes fewer than 85,000 clones, 85% to 95% of them detected once, and roughly 0.25% sits in the top ten. The chain employs TRBV7-8 and TRBJ2-7; no reliable D call. Source material: T cells isolated from PBMCs. This clonotype was sampled from a human donor in good health. The CDR3 coding sequence is TGTGCCAGCAGCTTTTCCCGAGTAGAGTACGAGCAGTACTTC. It encodes CASSFSRVEYEQYF.